The 21 T cell receptor beta chains in this list originate from one sample, sequenced in a study of OX40 agonist ivuxolimab in advanced cancers. Assay used: immunoSEQ multiplex PCR; TCRdb lists only in-frame clones, some missing. Among more than 75,000 clones listed, more than 85% were seen once. Here the sequenced sample was CD4+ or CD8+ T cells sorted from blood, taken in a trial of the OX40 agonist ivuxolimab. Receptor source: an adult with an advanced solid tumor such as melanoma, head and neck, liver or kidney cancer.

V usage is TRBV9 and J usage is TRBJ2-1; 7 bases line up with TRBD2. In germline, CDR1 is SGDLS, CDR2 YYNGEE. With 4 bases clipped from V and 4 bases from J, the junction kept 8 bases outside the gene matches. The CDR3 totals 15 residues. Here the CDR3 reads CASSRSGTGYNEQFF. The CDR3, as DNA: TGTGCCAGCAGCAGGAGCGGGACGGGTTACAATGAGCAGTTCTTC.

The V and J genes are TRBV4-1 and TRBJ1-4; 7 bases map to TRBD1. Trimming removed 3 bases from V and 5 bases from J; junction bases left unmatched: 3. Germline V gene data show CDR1 as MGHRA and CDR2 as YSYEKL. The CDR3 is made up of 14 amino acids. CDR3 sequence (DNA): TGCGCCAGCAGCCAGGGACAGTGGAATGAAAAACTGTTTTTT. Residues: CASSQGQWNEKLFF.

The chain uses TRBV7-2 and TRBJ1-3; D call uncertain. This CDR3 contains 15 residues. With 3 bases removed from V and 0 bases from J, the gap between germline ends came to 9 bases. Germline CDR1 SGHTA, CDR2 FQGNSA. The CDR3, as DNA: TGTGCCAGCAGCTTCGGCACAGCCTCTGGAAACACCATATATTTT. This sequence encodes CASSFGTASGNTIYF.

V and J are TRBV19 and TRBJ2-2, with D unclear. CDR3 length equals 13 residues. CDR1 is LNHDA and CDR2 is SQIVND in the germline V gene (reference sequence). Trimming stripped 3 bases from V and 6 bases from J, with 8 bases between. The CDR3 sequence is CASSIQVAGELFF. CDR3 coding DNA: TGTGCCAGTAGTATCCAAGTGGCCGGGGAGCTGTTTTTT. Combining the CDR3 with reference TRBV19 and TRBJ2-2 gives the whole variable domain DGGITQSPKYLFRKEGQNVTLSCEQNLNHDAMYWYRQDPGQGLRLIYYSQIVNDFQKGDIAEGYSVSREKKESFPLTVTSAQKNPTAFYLCASSIQVAGELFFGEGSRLTVL.

The table lists this clone with a count of one. This chain connects TRBV18 to TRBJ2-5, with D maybe TRBD2 (5 bases). V lost 0 bases to trimming and J lost 3 bases, with 8 bases between them. The CDR3 has 14 residues. The germline CDR1 and CDR2 sequences are KGHSH and LQKENI. DNA for the CDR3: TGTGCCAGCTCACCACCGGGAGCCAAAGAGACCCAGTACTTC. It yields the protein CASSPPGAKETQYF.

This chain connects TRBV18 to TRBJ2-5; tentative D call: TRBD1 (6 bases). The V end lost 8 bases, the J end lost 3 bases, and 16 bases lay between the germline ends. Germline loops: CDR1 KGHSH, CDR2 LQKENI. The CDR3 spans 14 residues. CDR3 loop: CASSRNGGKETQYF. CDR3 in DNA: TGTGCCAGCAGCCGGAATGGGGGCAAAGAGACCCAGTACTTC. Filled out from reference TRBV18 and TRBJ2-5, the complete variable domain reads NAGVMQNPRHLVRRRGQEARLRCSPMKGHSHVYWYRQLPEEGLKFMVYLQKENIIDESGMPKERFSAEFPKEGPSILRIQQVVRGDSAAYFCASSRNGGKETQYFGPGTRLLVL.

The CDR3 sequence is CASSPAGVETQYF. The CDR3 DNA reads TGTGCCAGCTCACCAGCGGGAGTAGAGACCCAGTACTTC. This rearrangement joins TRBV18 to TRBJ2-5; 7 bases line up with TRBD2. Trimming cost V 2 bases and J 4 bases; bases outside gene matches: 1. Per germline, CDR1 KGHSH and CDR2 LQKENI. The CDR3 has 13 residues. Based on the CDR3 plus reference TRBV18 and TRBJ2-5, the full variable domain is NAGVMQNPRHLVRRRGQEARLRCSPMKGHSHVYWYRQLPEEGLKFMVYLQKENIIDESGMPKERFSAEFPKEGPSILRIQQVVRGDSAAYFCASSPAGVETQYFGPGTRLLVL.

V is TRBV19 and J is TRBJ2-3; D is possibly TRBD2 (5 bases). The CDR3 sequence is 14 residues long. Looked up from germline, CDR1 is LNHDA and CDR2 is SQIVND (reference sequence). V was trimmed by 6 bases and J by 0 bases, leaving 10 bases between them. CDR3 coding DNA: TGTGCCAGTAGGGACTTAACTAGCACAGATACGCAGTATTTT. This sequence encodes CASRDLTSTDTQYF.

The chain links TRBV6-1 to TRBJ1-3; TRBD1 is a possible D gene (6 bases). Looked up from germline, CDR1 is MNHNS and CDR2 is SASEGT. The CDR3 has 17 residues. V was cut by 0 bases and J by 0 bases, with 12 bases left in between. The CDR3 loop is CASSEANRAHSGNTIYF. In nucleotides, the CDR3 is TGTGCCAGCAGTGAAGCAAACAGGGCTCACTCTGGAAACACCATATATTTT.

This chain joins TRBV7-8 and TRBJ1-1; D is uncertain. The V end lost 9 bases, the J end lost 0 bases, and 5 bases lay between the germline ends. CDR3 length: 11 amino acids. Germline values: CDR1 SGHVS, CDR2 FQNEAQ. DNA for the CDR3: TGTGCCAGTAAAATGAACACTGAAGCTTTCTTT. As protein: CASKMNTEAFF.

The rearrangement links TRBV11-2 to TRBJ2-7, with 7 nucleotides matching TRBD2. From germline, CDR1 is SGHAT and CDR2 FQNNGV. The CDR3 is 12 amino acids. V was clipped by 5 bases and J by 4 bases; unmatched bases: 2. CDR3: CASSLSGYEQYV. Written as DNA, the CDR3 is TGTGCCAGCAGCCTTAGCGGGTACGAGCAGTACGTC.

The chain is built from TRBV5-1 and TRBJ1-4; D not resolved. V was shortened by 3 bases and J by 5 bases, with 14 bases between the two germline ends. Germline values: CDR1 SGHRS, CDR2 YFSETQ. The CDR3 runs to 15 residues. Here the CDR3 reads CASSYSTNQNEKLFF. CDR3 bases: TGCGCCAGCAGCTACTCGACAAATCAAAATGAAAAACTGTTTTTT.

In its sample, this clone was seen once. V usage is TRBV5-8 and J usage is TRBJ2-7, with 11 bases identical to TRBD2. The CDR3 is 15 amino acids. Germline V gene lookup returns CDR1 SGHTS and CDR2 YDEGEE. V was clipped by 0 bases and J by 3 bases; unmatched bases: 2. The CDR3 region is CASSLGTSGFYEQYV. As DNA, the CDR3 is TGTGCCAGCAGCTTGGGGACTAGCGGGTTCTACGAGCAGTACGTC.

About this clone itself: This specimen includes other DNA sequences encoding the same CDR3. The CDR3 sequence: CASSLLRGTDTQYF. CDR3 nucleotide sequence: TGCGCCAGCAGCTTGCTTCGGGGCACAGATACGCAGTATTTT. V is TRBV5-1 and J is TRBJ2-3; D gene ambiguous. The V end lost 1 base, the J end lost 1 base, and 7 bases lay between the germline ends. The CDR3 sequence is 14 residues long. The germline V gene encodes CDR1 SGHRS and CDR2 YFSETQ.

The chain has TRBV19 and TRBJ2-3, with D uncertain. CDR1 is LNHDA, CDR2 SQIVND, per germline (reference sequence). V was pared by 3 bases and J by 2 bases, with 9 bases between. This CDR3 region has 14 residues. The CDR3 loop is CASSIEYPTDTQYF. Here the CDR3 DNA reads TGTGCCAGTAGTATTGAGTACCCCACAGATACGCAGTATTTT.

The chain recombines TRBV5-1 with TRBJ2-3; 7 bases match TRBD1. J was trimmed by 0 bases and V by 1 base; bases with no gene match: 20. The CDR3 totals 21 residues. CDR1 SGHRS and CDR2 YFSETQ come from the germline V gene. The CDR3 protein is CASSLRAGQVVYQTSTDTQYF. The CDR3 bases are TGCGCCAGCAGCTTGAGAGCCGGACAGGTTGTTTATCAAACAAGCACAGATACGCAGTATTTT.

The chain uses TRBV5-1 and TRBJ2-2; D uncertain. The CDR3 covers 16 residues. Trimming took off 4 bases at V and 0 bases at J, with 13 bases between the two ends. CDR1 SGHRS and CDR2 YFSETQ come from the germline V gene. The CDR3, as DNA: TGCGCCAGCAGCCCGAGCGTTACCTCGAACACCGGGGAGCTGTTTTTT. This gives the protein CASSPSVTSNTGELFF.

The chain uses TRBV27 and TRBJ1-1; D may be TRBD1 (5 bases). CDR3 size: 13 residues. Trimming left V 3 bases short and J 5 bases short, with 10 bases between. The V gene's germline CDR1 is MNHEY and CDR2 SMNVEV (reference sequence). The CDR3 bases are TGTGCCAGCAGTTTGAACAGGAGAACTGAAGCTTTCTTT. The encoded protein is CASSLNRRTEAFF.

The genes are TRBV29-1 and TRBJ1-4, with a weak D call TRBD1 (5 bases). The CDR3 sequence is 12 residues long. CDR1 is SQVTM and CDR2 is ANQGSEA in the germline V gene. V lost 5 bases to trimming and J lost 8 bases, with 12 bases between them. The CDR3 reads CSVRGADEKLFF. CDR3 DNA sequence: TGCAGCGTTAGAGGGGCGGACGAAAAACTGTTTTTT.

Only one count was recorded for this clone. The DNA for the CDR3 is TGCAGCGTTGGTCCGGGACGGGTAGCGGGAACGCAGTATTTT. Amino acid sequence: CSVGPGRVAGTQYF. The chain couples TRBV29-1 to TRBJ2-3, with 8 bases identical to TRBD2. Germline CDR1 is SQVTM and CDR2 is ANQGSEA. V was pared by 4 bases and J by 9 bases, with 12 bases of the junction left unmatched. This CDR3 has 14 residues.

This clone has just one count. This rearrangement joins TRBV2 to TRBJ1-5; D may be TRBD1 (6 bases). Trimming shortened V by 8 bases and J by 7 bases, and 18 bases separated the two germline ends. This CDR3 spans 14 amino acids. Germline values: CDR1 SNHLY, CDR2 FYNNEI. Here the CDR3 reads CASAPWGREQPQHF. The CDR3 bases are TGTGCCAGCGCACCTTGGGGGCGGGAGCAGCCCCAGCATTTT.